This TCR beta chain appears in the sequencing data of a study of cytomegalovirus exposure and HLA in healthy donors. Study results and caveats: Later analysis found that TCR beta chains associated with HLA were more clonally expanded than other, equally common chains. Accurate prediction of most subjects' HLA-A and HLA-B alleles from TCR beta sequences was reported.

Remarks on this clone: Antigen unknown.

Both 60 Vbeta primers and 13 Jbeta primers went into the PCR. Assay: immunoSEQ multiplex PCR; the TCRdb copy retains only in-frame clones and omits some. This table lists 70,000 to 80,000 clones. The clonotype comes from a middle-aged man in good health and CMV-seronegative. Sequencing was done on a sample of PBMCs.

The CDR3 nucleotides are TGCGCCAGCAGCATCCGGCCACAGGGTCGTCAAACTGAAGCTTTCTTT. Translating gives CASSIRPQGRQTEAFF. The chain recombines TRBV5-1 with TRBJ1-1; possibly TRBD1 for D (6 bases). This CDR3 contains 16 residues. Trimming cost V 4 bases and J 5 bases, with 21 bases left between them. Germline lookup yields CDR1 SGHRS and CDR2 YFSETQ.